This TCR beta chain derives from a study of T cell responses to AZD1222 COVID-19 vaccine. In the study overall: Second doses that came at about 4 or about 12 weeks were put together.

With respect to this clone: Its antigen is undetermined.

The CDR3 extends over 16 amino acids. Germline V gives CDR1 SGHAT, CDR2 FQNNGV. V was pared by 1 base and J by 0 bases, with 4 bases of the junction left unmatched. Overall study findings and caveats: At baseline, seropositivity was found in only a handful of AZD1222 recipients.

The protocol was immunoSEQ multiplex PCR, while the TCRdb copy is restricted to in-frame clones and leaves out a portion. This table holds approximately 120,000 clones, about 89% found once. Sample: peripheral blood, taken on day 0 of AZD1222 vaccination. This clonotype was sampled from an adult in good health. V usage is TRBV11-2 and J usage is TRBJ2-3; 7 bases are a match to TRBD2. As DNA, the CDR3 is TGTGCCAGCAGCTTAGTATGGCGGGGGAGCACAGATACGCAGTATTTT. Translated, it gives CASSLVWRGSTDTQYF.